A selection of T cell receptor beta chains follows, all from one sample in a study of CD8 T cells in ankylosing spondylitis. TCRdb fed the 5' RACE reads into MiXCR, producing one record per CDR3 protein. The table lists 200,000 to 300,000 distinct CDR3 sequences, roughly a tenth of them singletons. The sample comprised blood, either unsorted or a sorted T cell fraction (not recorded which). Source of these receptors: a male donor with ankylosing spondylitis or in good health (not recorded which). Both conserved end residues are part of each CDR3. D genes are given only for firm matches. Clone size is not always given. Where it is, it says once, few, many or a class for expanded clones.

abundance,j_gene,v_gene,d_gene,CDR3aa,CDR3nt
-,TRBJ1-1,TRBV23-1,-,CASSRQYQNTEAFF,TGCGCCAGCAGCAGACAGTACCAGAACACTGAAGCTTTCTTT
few,TRBJ2-6,TRBV6-5,TRBD1,CASSYGTGPSGANVLTF,TGTGCCAGCAGTTACGGGACAGGACCCTCTGGGGCCAACGTCCTGACTTTC
few,TRBJ2-3,TRBV30,-,CAWSPGIAEGDTQYF,TGTGCCTGGAGTCCCGGCATAGCTGAAGGAGATACGCAGTATTTT
many,TRBJ1-1,TRBV12-3/TRBV12-4,-,CASGRTGLEAFF,TGTGCCAGCGGGAGGACGGGCCTTGAAGCTTTCTTT
many,TRBJ2-5,TRBV6-1,-,CASSEAARVSQTQYF,TGTGCCAGCAGTGAAGCAGCCCGGGTTTCTCAGACCCAGTACTTC
many,TRBJ2-1,TRBV6-2/TRBV6-3,TRBD2,CASRRGGGNEQFF,TGTGCCAGCCGGCGTGGGGGGGGCAATGAGCAGTTCTTC
many,TRBJ2-2,TRBV7-9,-,CASWGNTGELFF,TGTGCCAGCTGGGGGAACACCGGGGAGCTGTTTTTT
-,TRBJ2-7,TRBV21-1,-,CASSPGLPHEQYF,TGTGCCAGCAGCCCTGGGTTACCGCACGAGCAGTACTTC
many,TRBJ1-1,TRBV3-1,TRBD1,CASALGTGGWGNTEAFF,TGTGCCAGTGCCCTCGGGACAGGGGGCTGGGGGAACACTGAAGCTTTCTTT
few,TRBJ1-2,TRBV18,-,CASSPQPGHLANYGYTF,TGTGCCAGCTCACCCCAACCGGGGCACCTAGCTAACTATGGCTACACCTTC
many,TRBJ2-3,TRBV6-1,-,CASSGGSGRTDTQYF,TGTGCCAGCAGTGGGGGGTCGGGGCGCACAGATACGCAGTATTTT
many,TRBJ2-3,TRBV7-9,TRBD2,CASSELAGGPEDTQYF,TGTGCCAGCAGCGAACTAGCGGGGGGGCCCGAAGATACGCAGTATTTT
-,TRBJ2-1,TRBV5-1,TRBD1,CASSLSGQGRNEQFF,TGCGCCAGCAGCTTGTCCGGACAGGGGCGGAATGAGCAGTTCTTC
-,TRBJ2-4,TRBV11-2,-,CASSRPRGQLRIENIQYF,TGTGCCAGCAGCCGCCCGAGAGGACAGCTAAGGATCGAAAACATTCAGTACTTC
-,TRBJ1-1,TRBV30,-,CAWGWGSNTEAFF,TGTGCCTGGGGTTGGGGGTCAAACACTGAAGCTTTCTTT
many,TRBJ2-5,TRBV27,-,CASSSIWAQGPETQYF,TGTGCCAGCAGTTCCATATGGGCTCAGGGGCCTGAGACCCAGTACTTC
many,TRBJ1-1,TRBV25-1,-,CASRETGWNTEAFF,TGTGCCAGCCGAGAGACAGGATGGAACACTGAAGCTTTCTTT
many,TRBJ2-5,TRBV7-9,TRBD2,CASSTAGVGETQYF,TGTGCCAGCAGCACGGCGGGGGTGGGCGAGACCCAGTACTTC
many,TRBJ1-1,TRBV20-1,-,CSGEMGRWNTEAFF,TGCAGCGGCGAGATGGGGAGGTGGAACACTGAAGCTTTCTTT
few,TRBJ2-3,TRBV5-6,TRBD1,CASSEGQGSPDTQYF,TGTGCCAGCAGCGAGGGACAGGGGAGTCCAGATACGCAGTATTTT
many,TRBJ2-1,TRBV27,TRBD1,CASSFRDRNYNEQFF,TGTGCCAGCAGTTTCCGGGACAGGAACTACAATGAGCAGTTCTTC
many,TRBJ2-3,TRBV24-1,-,CATSDEADTQYF,TGTGCCACCAGTGACGAGGCAGATACGCAGTATTTT
many,TRBJ2-1,TRBV20-1,TRBD2,CSADPSSGSDREQFF,TGCAGTGCCGACCCCTCTAGCGGGAGCGATAGGGAGCAGTTCTTC
many,TRBJ1-4,TRBV15,-,CATSKTGILEKLFF,TGTGCCACCAGCAAGACAGGAATCCTCGAAAAACTGTTTTTT
few,TRBJ1-2,TRBV7-8,TRBD1,CASSPPDRVNYGYTF,TGTGCCAGCAGCCCGCCGGACAGGGTAAACTATGGCTACACCTTC
many,TRBJ2-7,TRBV2,TRBD2,CASSDPTSGRPYEQYF,TGTGCCAGCAGTGACCCCACTAGCGGGAGACCCTACGAGCAGTACTTC
few,TRBJ2-6,TRBV5-1,TRBD2,CASSSLQGGKAVLTF,TGCGCCAGCAGCTCCCTTCAGGGAGGGAAAGCCGTCCTGACTTTC
-,TRBJ2-2,TRBV6-1,-,CASNNGGNTGELFF,TGTGCCAGCAATAACGGGGGGAACACCGGGGAGCTGTTTTTT
many,TRBJ2-1,TRBV5-1,-,CASSLGSHNEQFF,TGCGCCAGCAGCTTGGGATCCCACAATGAGCAGTTCTTC
-,TRBJ1-2,TRBV20-1,-,CSASATILNYGYTF,TGCAGTGCTAGTGCGACAATTCTTAACTATGGCTACACCTTC
many,TRBJ1-5,TRBV19,TRBD1,CASSPDRENQPQHF,TGTGCCAGTAGCCCCGACAGGGAAAATCAGCCCCAGCATTTT
many,TRBJ1-5,TRBV5-5,-,CASSLAVNSNQPQHF,TGTGCCAGCAGCTTGGCAGTCAATAGCAATCAGCCCCAGCATTTT
many,TRBJ2-1,TRBV25-1,TRBD2,CASSEGTGSSGRQFF,TGTGCCAGCAGTGAAGGCACCGGGTCTAGCGGGAGACAGTTCTTC
-,TRBJ1-2,TRBV3-1,-,CASSQDGEIYGYTF,TGTGCCAGCAGCCAAGATGGGGAGATCTATGGCTACACCTTC
many,TRBJ2-7,TRBV5-6,-,CASSSGRGNEQYF,TGTGCCAGCAGCTCGGGCAGGGGAAATGAGCAGTACTTC
many,TRBJ2-1,TRBV6-1,TRBD2,CASSPSGGLGNEQFF,TGTGCCAGCAGTCCGTCGGGGGGGCTCGGGAATGAGCAGTTCTTC
many,TRBJ2-7,TRBV20-1,TRBD2,CSARKQRDYEQYF,TGCAGTGCTAGAAAACAGCGGGACTACGAGCAGTACTTC
many,TRBJ2-3,TRBV20-1,TRBD2,CSASSGTSLTDTQYF,TGCAGTGCTAGCTCCGGGACTAGTCTCACAGATACGCAGTATTTT
many,TRBJ2-7,TRBV10-3,TRBD1,CAIRGQGISYEQYF,TGTGCCATCAGGGGACAGGGGATCTCCTACGAGCAGTACTTC
many,TRBJ2-7,TRBV5-1,-,CASSSTGPGDYEQYF,TGCGCCAGCAGCTCCACAGGGCCTGGAGACTACGAGCAGTACTTC
many,TRBJ1-1,TRBV20-1,TRBD1,CSARDRGHTEAFF,TGCAGTGCTAGGGACAGGGGGCACACTGAAGCTTTCTTT
few,TRBJ1-2,TRBV4-2,TRBD1,CASSHEGQGGYGYTF,TGTGCCAGCAGCCACGAGGGACAGGGAGGCTATGGCTACACCTTC
many,TRBJ1-5,TRBV7-8,-,CASSLAQVLGLNQPQHF,TGTGCCAGCAGCTTAGCGCAGGTCCTCGGCCTTAATCAGCCCCAGCATTTT
many,TRBJ2-1,TRBV20-1,-,CSAPRPGEYYNEQFF,TGCAGTGCTCCGCGACCAGGGGAGTACTACAATGAGCAGTTCTTC
-,TRBJ2-7,TRBV10-3,-,CAISEGGREDEQYF,TGTGCCATCAGTGAGGGCGGCAGGGAGGACGAGCAGTACTTC
few,TRBJ2-3,TRBV4-2,-,CASSQAEEGLPIGF,TGTGCCAGCAGCCAAGCCGAGGAAGGCCTGCCTATTGGTTTT
many,TRBJ1-1,TRBV6-2/TRBV6-3,-,CASSPGQKNTEAFF,TGTGCCAGCAGTCCCGGACAGAAGAACACTGAAGCTTTCTTT
many,TRBJ2-2,TRBV6-6,-,CASTEDSGELFF,TGTGCCAGCACCGAGGATTCCGGGGAGCTGTTTTTT
many,TRBJ2-3,TRBV5-1,-,CASRKGGKTDTQYF,TGCGCCAGCAGGAAGGGGGGCAAGACAGATACGCAGTATTTT
many,TRBJ2-3,TRBV20-1,-,CSARGTSGLTDTQYF,TGCAGTGCTAGAGGAACGAGCGGACTCACAGATACGCAGTATTTT
-,TRBJ1-2,TRBV6-1,TRBD1,CASSQGGSYGYTF,TGTGCCAGCAGTCAGGGGGGGTCCTATGGCTACACCTTC
many,TRBJ1-1,TRBV7-9,-,CASSPPSRGVMNTEAFF,TGTGCCAGCAGCCCCCCGTCAAGGGGGGTCATGAACACTGAAGCTTTCTTT